This T cell receptor (beta chain) was sequenced for a study of blood T cell repertoires in COVID-19. The CDR3 totals 15 residues. The junction had 7 bases not matched to a gene; V was cut back by 6 bases and J by 4 bases. Germline V gives CDR1 MNHEY, CDR2 SVGAGI. Libraries were prepared by immunoSEQ multiplex PCR; TCRdb keeps only in-frame clonotypes and omits some of them. The sample contains 350,000 to 450,000 clones, nearly 90% of which appear only once. Sequencing was done on a sample of PBMCs or T cells enriched from blood (not recorded which). The V and J genes are TRBV6-5 and TRBJ1-2, with 11 positions matching TRBD1. The origin of this receptor is a woman under 30 who had been exposed to COVID-19. CDR3 in DNA: TGTGCCAGCAGCAGGACAGGGGGCGGCAGCTATGGCTACACCTTC. It specifies CASSRTGGGSYGYTF.